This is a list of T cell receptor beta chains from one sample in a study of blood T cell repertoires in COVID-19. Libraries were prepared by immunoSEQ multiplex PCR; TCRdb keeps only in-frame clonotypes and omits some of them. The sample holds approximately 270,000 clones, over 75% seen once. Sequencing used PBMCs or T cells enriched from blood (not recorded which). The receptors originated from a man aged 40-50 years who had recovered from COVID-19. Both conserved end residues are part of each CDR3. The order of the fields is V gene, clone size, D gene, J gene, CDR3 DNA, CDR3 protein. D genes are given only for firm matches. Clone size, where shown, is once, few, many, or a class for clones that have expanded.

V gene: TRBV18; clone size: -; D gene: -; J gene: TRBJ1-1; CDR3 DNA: TGTGCCAGCTCACCATCGACGGGAAACACTGAAGCTTTCTTT; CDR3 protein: CASSPSTGNTEAFF
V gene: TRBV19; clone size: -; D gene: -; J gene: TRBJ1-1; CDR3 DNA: TGTGCCAGTACCGAACAGGGAACTGAAGCTTTCTTT; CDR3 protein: CASTEQGTEAFF
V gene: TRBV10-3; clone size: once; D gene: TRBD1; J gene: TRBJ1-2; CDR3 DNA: TGTGCCATCAAAGGCGAGGGACAGCGTGGCTACACCTTC; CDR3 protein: CAIKGEGQRGYTF
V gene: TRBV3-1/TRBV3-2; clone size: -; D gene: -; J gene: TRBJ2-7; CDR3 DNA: TGTGCCAGCAGCCATATTGGGGCAAATCCCTACGAGCAGTACTTC; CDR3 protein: CASSHIGANPYEQYF
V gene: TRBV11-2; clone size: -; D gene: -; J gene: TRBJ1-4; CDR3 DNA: TGTGCCAGCAGCTTAGATAGGGAGGTAACGGAGGAAAAACTGTTTTTT; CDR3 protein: CASSLDREVTEEKLFF
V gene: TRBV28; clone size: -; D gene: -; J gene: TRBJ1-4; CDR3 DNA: TGTGCCAGCAGCTTTGGGCTACAGGGACGGTCGGAAAAACTGTTTTTT; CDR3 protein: CASSFGLQGRSEKLFF
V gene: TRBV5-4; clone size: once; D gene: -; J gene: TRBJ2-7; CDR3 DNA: TGTGCCAGCAGCTTGGTCCCGGGACAATACGAGCAGTACTTC; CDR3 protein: CASSLVPGQYEQYF
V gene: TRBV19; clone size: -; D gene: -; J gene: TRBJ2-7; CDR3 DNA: TGTGCCAGTAGTGTAGGACTTCCGAGCTCCTACGAGCAGTACTTC; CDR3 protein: CASSVGLPSSYEQYF
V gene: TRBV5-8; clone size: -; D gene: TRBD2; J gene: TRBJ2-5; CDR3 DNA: TGTGCCAGCAGCCCCGGACTAGCGGGGTCAGAGACCCAGTACTTC; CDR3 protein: CASSPGLAGSETQYF
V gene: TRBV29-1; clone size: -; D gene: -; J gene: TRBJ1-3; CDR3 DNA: TGCAGCGCCGAAACAGGGACTGGAAACACCATATATTTT; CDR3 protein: CSAETGTGNTIYF
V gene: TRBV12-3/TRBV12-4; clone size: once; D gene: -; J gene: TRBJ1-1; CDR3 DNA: TGTGCCAGCAGTCGCTACGCCGAAGCTTTCTTT; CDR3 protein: CASSRYAEAFF
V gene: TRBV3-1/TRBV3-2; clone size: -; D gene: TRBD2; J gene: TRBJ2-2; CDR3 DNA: TGTGCCAGCAGCCAAGAGTCTAGCGGGGGGGTGAACACCGGGGAGCTGTTTTTT; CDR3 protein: CASSQESSGGVNTGELFF
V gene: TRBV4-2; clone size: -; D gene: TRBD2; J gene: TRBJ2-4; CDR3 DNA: TGTGCCAGCAGCCAACGCCAGGGAGGGAACATTCAGTACTTC; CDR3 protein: CASSQRQGGNIQYF
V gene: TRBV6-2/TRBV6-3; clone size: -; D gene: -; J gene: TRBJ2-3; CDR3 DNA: TGTGCCAGCAGTTACTCGACAGCACCACCCACAGATACGCAGTATTTT; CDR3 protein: CASSYSTAPPTDTQYF
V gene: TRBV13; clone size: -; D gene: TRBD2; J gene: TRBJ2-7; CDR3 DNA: TGTGCCAGCAGTCAAGCGGGAGGAACGTACTACGAGCAGTACTTC; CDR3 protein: CASSQAGGTYYEQYF
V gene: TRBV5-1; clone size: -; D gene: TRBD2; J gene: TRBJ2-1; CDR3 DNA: TGCGCCAGCACCTTGAGCGGGGGGGCGCACAATGAGCAGTTCTTC; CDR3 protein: CASTLSGGAHNEQFF
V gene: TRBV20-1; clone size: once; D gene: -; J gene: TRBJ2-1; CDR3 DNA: TGCAGTCGGGGAGACAATGAGCAGTTCTTC; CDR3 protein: CSRGDNEQFF
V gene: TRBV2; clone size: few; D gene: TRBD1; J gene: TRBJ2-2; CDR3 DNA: TGTGCCAGCAGGGGAGGAGGACAGGGGTGGGAGCTGTTTTTT; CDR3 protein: CASRGGGQGWELFF
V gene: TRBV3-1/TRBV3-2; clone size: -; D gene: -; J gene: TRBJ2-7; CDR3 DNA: TGTGCCAGCAGCCAAGTCAGGGGACCGAACGAGCAGTACTTC; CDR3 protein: CASSQVRGPNEQYF
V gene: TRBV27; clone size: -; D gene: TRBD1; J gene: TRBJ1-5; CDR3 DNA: TGTGCCAGCAGTAGGGGGACAGCGAGCAATCAGCCCCAGCATTTT; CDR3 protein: CASSRGTASNQPQHF
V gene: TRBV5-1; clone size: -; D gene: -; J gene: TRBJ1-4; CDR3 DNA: TGCGCCAGCAGCTTGGCCGGAGATGCAACTAATGAAAAACTGTTTTTT; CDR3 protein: CASSLAGDATNEKLFF
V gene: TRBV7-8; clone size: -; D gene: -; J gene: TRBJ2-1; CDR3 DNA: TGTGCCAGCAGGCGGACGGGAGATTCCTCCTACAATGAGCAGTTCTTC; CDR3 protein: CASRRTGDSSYNEQFF
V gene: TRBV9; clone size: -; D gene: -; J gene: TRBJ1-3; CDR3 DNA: TGTGCCAGCAGCGCACAGAGCTCTGGAAACACCATATATTTT; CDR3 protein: CASSAQSSGNTIYF
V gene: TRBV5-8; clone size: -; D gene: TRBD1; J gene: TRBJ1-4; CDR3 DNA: TGTGCCAGCAGCCTCGGACAGGGGAATAATGAAAAACTGTTTTTT; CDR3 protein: CASSLGQGNNEKLFF
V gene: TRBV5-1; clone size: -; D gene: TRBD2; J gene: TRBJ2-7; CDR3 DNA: TGCGCCAGCAGCTGGACTAGCGGGAGCTACGAGCAGTACTTC; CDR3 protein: CASSWTSGSYEQYF
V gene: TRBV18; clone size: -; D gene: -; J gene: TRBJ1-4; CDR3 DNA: TGTGCCAGCTCACCATTCAGGAAAGAAGGGGAACTGTTTTTT; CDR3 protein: CASSPFRKEGELFF
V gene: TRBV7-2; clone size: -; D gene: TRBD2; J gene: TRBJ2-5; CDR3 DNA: TGTGCCAGCAGCTTAGGTCTAGCGGGAGGCCATGAGACCCAGTACTTC; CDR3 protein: CASSLGLAGGHETQYF
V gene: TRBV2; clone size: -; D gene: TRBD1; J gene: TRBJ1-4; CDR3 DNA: TGTGCCAGCAGTTTTTCGACAGGGATGGATGAAAAACTGTTTTTT; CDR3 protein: CASSFSTGMDEKLFF
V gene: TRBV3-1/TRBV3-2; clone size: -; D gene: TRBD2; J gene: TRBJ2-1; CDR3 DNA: TGTGCCAGCAGCCAAGAATGGGCGGGAGATAGGAATGAGCAGTTCTTC; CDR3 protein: CASSQEWAGDRNEQFF
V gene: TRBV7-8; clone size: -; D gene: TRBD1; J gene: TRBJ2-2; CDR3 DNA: TGTGCCAGCAGCGGCACAGGGGGCACGAACACCGGGGAGCTGTTTTTT; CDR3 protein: CASSGTGGTNTGELFF
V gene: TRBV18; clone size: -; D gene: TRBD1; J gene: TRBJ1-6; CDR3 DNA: TGTGCCAGCTCACCATCCGGGACAGAACCCCTCCACTTT; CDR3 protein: CASSPSGTEPLHF
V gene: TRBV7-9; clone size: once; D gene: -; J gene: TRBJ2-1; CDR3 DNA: TGTGCCAGCAGCCCCCGTTCGGCGGGGTCCTACAATGAGCAGTTCTTC; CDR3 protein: CASSPRSAGSYNEQFF
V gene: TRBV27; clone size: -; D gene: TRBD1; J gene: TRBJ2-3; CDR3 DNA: TGTGCCAGCAGTTTGGGGACAGAAGATACGCAGTATTTT; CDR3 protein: CASSLGTEDTQYF
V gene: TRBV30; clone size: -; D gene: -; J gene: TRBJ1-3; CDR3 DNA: TGTGCCTGGAGTGTTAGCGCGAGCTCTGGAAACACCATATATTTT; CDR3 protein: CAWSVSASSGNTIYF
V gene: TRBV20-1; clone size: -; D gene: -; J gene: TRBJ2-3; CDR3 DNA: TGCAGTGCCGGGTCAGATACGCAGTATTTT; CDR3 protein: CSAGSDTQYF
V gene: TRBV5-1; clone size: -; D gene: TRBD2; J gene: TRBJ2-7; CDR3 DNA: TGCGCCAGCAGCTCCGGGACTAGCGCCTACGAGCAGTACTTC; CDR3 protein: CASSSGTSAYEQYF
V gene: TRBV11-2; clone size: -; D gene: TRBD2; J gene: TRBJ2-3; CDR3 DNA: TGTGCCAGCAGCCCCCTAGGCGGGAGGGGCACAGATACGCAGTATTTT; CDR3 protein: CASSPLGGRGTDTQYF
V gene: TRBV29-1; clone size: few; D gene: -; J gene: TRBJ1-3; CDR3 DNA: TGCAGCGTTGAAGATCGGGTCGCGAGAAACACCATATATTTT; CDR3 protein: CSVEDRVARNTIYF
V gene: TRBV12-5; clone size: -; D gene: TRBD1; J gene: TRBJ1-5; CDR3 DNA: TGTGCTAGTGGTTTGGGGACAGGCAGCAATCAGCCCCAGCATTTT; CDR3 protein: CASGLGTGSNQPQHF
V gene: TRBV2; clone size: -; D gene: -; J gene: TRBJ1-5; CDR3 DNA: TGTGCCAGCAGTGAGCCCGGGGGACGGAATCAGCCCCAGCATTTT; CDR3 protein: CASSEPGGRNQPQHF
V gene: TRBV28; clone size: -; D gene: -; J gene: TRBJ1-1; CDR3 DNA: TGTGCCAGCAGCACAGGACAGTTCGAAGCTTTCTTT; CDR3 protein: CASSTGQFEAFF
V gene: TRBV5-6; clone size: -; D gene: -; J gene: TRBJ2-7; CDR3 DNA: TGTGCCAGCAGCGGAGACCGGTCCTACGAGCAGTACTTC; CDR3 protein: CASSGDRSYEQYF
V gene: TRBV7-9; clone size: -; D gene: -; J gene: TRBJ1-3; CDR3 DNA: TGTGCCAGCAGCCCTGACAGTTACTCTGGAAACACCATATATTTT; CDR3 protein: CASSPDSYSGNTIYF
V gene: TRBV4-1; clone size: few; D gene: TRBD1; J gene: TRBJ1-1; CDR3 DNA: TGCGCCAGCAGCCAAGAGACAGGGGGGGAGAACACTGAAGCTTTCTTT; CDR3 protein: CASSQETGGENTEAFF
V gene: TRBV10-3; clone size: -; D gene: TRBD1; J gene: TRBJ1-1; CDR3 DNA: TGTGCCACCGCGGAGACAGGGGGGATGAACACTGAAGCTTTCTTT; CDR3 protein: CATAETGGMNTEAFF
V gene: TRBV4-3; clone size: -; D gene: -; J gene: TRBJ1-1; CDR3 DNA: TGCGCCAGCAGCCTTACAAGGAACACTGAAGCTTTCTTT; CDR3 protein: CASSLTRNTEAFF
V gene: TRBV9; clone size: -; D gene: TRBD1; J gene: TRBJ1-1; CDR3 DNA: TGTGCCAGCAGCGTGACAGGGAGAGACACTGAAGCTTTCTTT; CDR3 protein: CASSVTGRDTEAFF
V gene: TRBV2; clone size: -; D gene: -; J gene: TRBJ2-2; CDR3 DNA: TGTGCCAGCAATTTCAGTCCGAACACCGGGGAGCTGTTTTTT; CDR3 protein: CASNFSPNTGELFF
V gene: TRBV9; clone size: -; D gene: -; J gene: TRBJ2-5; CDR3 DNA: TGTGCCAGCAGCGTCGACCCGGGGGAACAGACCCAGTACTTC; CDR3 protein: CASSVDPGEQTQYF